These T cell receptor beta chains were read from a single sample in a study of T cells in Graves' hyperthyroidism and ophthalmopathy. Using its own MiXCR run on the multiplex PCR reads, TCRdb lists one record per CDR3 protein. This table has around 660,000 distinct CDR3 sequences, just under 45% appearing once. Sequenced input: peripheral blood or thyroid tissue (not recorded which). Source of these receptors: an adult man with Graves' disease, either hyperthyroidism or ophthalmopathy (not recorded which). The CDR3 runs from the conserved cysteine through the conserved F or W. D genes are given only for firm matches. For some rows the clone size is stated as once, few or many, or as a class when expanded; others skip it.

NA | NA | TRBJ1-1 | TRBV19 | TGTGCCTGGAGTGGAGGAGGGAACACTGAAGCTTTCTTT | CAWSGGGNTEAFF
NA | many | TRBJ1-1 | TRBV14 | TGTGCCAGCAGCCAAGACTTGAACACTGAAGCTTTCTTT | CASSQDLNTEAFF
TRBD2 | few | TRBJ2-7 | TRBV9 | TGTGCCAGCAGCGTACGCGGCGGGAGCCCGTACGAGCAGTACTTC | CASSVRGGSPYEQYF
NA | NA | TRBJ1-2 | TRBV7-3 | TGTGCCAGCAGTACCCCGACTCTACGGTTCTATGGCTACACCTTC | CASSTPTLRFYGYTF
NA | few | TRBJ1-2 | TRBV4-1 | TGCGCCAGCAGCCAAGATCCGACACCAGTGAGGGGATATGGCTACACCTTC | CASSQDPTPVRGYGYTF
TRBD1 | few | TRBJ1-2 | TRBV29-1 | TGCAGCGTTGAAGATAGGAAAGAGGACAGGGGGAAAGTTCACTATGGCTACACCTTC | CSVEDRKEDRGKVHYGYTF
NA | NA | TRBJ1-5 | TRBV10-3 | TGTGCCAGCAGTGTGACAGGCTTTAATAGCAATCAGCACCAGCATTTT | CASSVTGFNSNQHQHF
NA | once | TRBJ1-4 | TRBV15 | TGTGCCACCAGCAGGGGTAACAGGGTTCGGGCTGAAAAACTGTTTTTT | CATSRGNRVRAEKLFF
TRBD1 | few | TRBJ1-2 | TRBV9 | TGTGCCAGCAGCGTAGCAGGGGGCCTCGGCTATGGCTACACCTTC | CASSVAGGLGYGYTF
NA | once | TRBJ1-2 | TRBV2 | TGTGCCGCTAACGTAGCTAACTATGGCTACACCTTC | CAANVANYGYTF
TRBD1 | once | TRBJ2-7 | TRBV20-1 | TGCAGTGCTAGAGCCCAGGGACAGACCTACGAGCAGTACTTC | CSARAQGQTYEQYF
NA | NA | TRBJ1-1 | TRBV5-1 | TGCGCCAGCAGCCACGGTTGGGAGAACACTGAAGCTTTCTTT | CASSHGWENTEAFF
NA | NA | TRBJ1-3 | TRBV2 | TGTGCCAGCACCCTGGGGGTTGGAAACACCATATATTTT | CASTLGVGNTIYF
TRBD1 | NA | TRBJ2-5 | TRBV9 | TGTGCCAGCAGCGAGACGGACAGGGCCCAAGAGACCCAGTACTTC | CASSETDRAQETQYF
NA | NA | TRBJ1-1 | TRBV20-1 | TGCAGTGCTAGAGGACAGCCGAACACTGAAGCTTTCTTT | CSARGQPNTEAFF
NA | many | TRBJ2-5 | TRBV29-1 | TGCAGCGTTGAAGAAGGGTCGGCTCGCGAGACCCAGTACTTC | CSVEEGSARETQYF
TRBD2 | many | TRBJ2-5 | TRBV7-9 | TGTGCCAGCAGCCCCCAGCGGGACTGGTTCCAAGAGACCCAGTACTTC | CASSPQRDWFQETQYF
NA | many | TRBJ1-4 | TRBV7-9 | TGTGCCAGCACCCAAAATGAAAAACTGTTTTTT | CASTQNEKLFF
TRBD1 | NA | TRBJ1-5 | TRBV10-3 | TGTGCCAGCAGGACAGGGGCTGGCAATCAGCCCCAGCATTTT | CASRTGAGNQPQHF
NA | many | TRBJ1-1 | TRBV29-1 | TGCAGCGTTGATCGTGGGCCAGGTCGTCTGATGAACACTGAAGCTTTCTTT | CSVDRGPGRLMNTEAFF
TRBD1 | NA | TRBJ1-6 | TRBV11-2 | TGTGCCAGCAGCTTAGATGGGGACAGGGGAGTTCCCCTCCACTTT | CASSLDGDRGVPLHF
NA | many | TRBJ2-5 | TRBV7-8 | TGTGCCAGCAGCTTAATCCTGAGGGAGACCCAGTACTTC | CASSLILRETQYF
NA | many | TRBJ1-4 | TRBV7-9 | TGTGCCAGCAGCTTAGCGGGATCTCGGGAAAAACTGTTTTTT | CASSLAGSREKLFF
NA | NA | TRBJ1-6 | TRBV9 | TGTGCCAGCAGCCCAAGTGGGGGGCCTTATAATTCACCCCTCCACTTT | CASSPSGGPYNSPLHF
NA | many | TRBJ1-5 | TRBV20-1 | TGCAGTGCTAGGAGGGGGACAAGCAATCAGCCCCAGCATTTT | CSARRGTSNQPQHF
TRBD2 | NA | TRBJ2-2 | TRBV7-9 | TGTGCCAGCAGCCAAACTCTAGCGGGGACGAACACCGGGGAGCTGTTTTTT | CASSQTLAGTNTGELFF
TRBD1 | NA | TRBJ2-5 | TRBV24-1 | TGTGCCACCAGTGATGGTGACAGGGTGGGGGAGACCCAGTACTTC | CATSDGDRVGETQYF
NA | NA | TRBJ1-2 | TRBV24-1 | TGTGCCACCAGTGCGGGACTAGCGGGGAACTATGGCTACACCTTC | CATSAGLAGNYGYTF
NA | NA | TRBJ1-5 | TRBV2 | TGTGCCAGCAGTGAAGGTGGACTGATTAATCAGCCCCAGCATTTT | CASSEGGLINQPQHF
NA | once | TRBJ2-5 | TRBV20-1 | TGCAGTGCTAACCAGGGACTGCAAGAGACCCAGTACTTC | CSANQGLQETQYF
TRBD1 | NA | TRBJ1-3 | TRBV7-9 | TGTGCCAGCAGCCCGTGGACAGGGGGCTTTGGAAACACCATATATTTT | CASSPWTGGFGNTIYF
NA | many | TRBJ1-5 | TRBV7-9 | TGTGCCAGCAGCTTAGGCAATCAGCCCCAGCATTTT | CASSLGNQPQHF
NA | NA | TRBJ1-2 | TRBV29-1 | TGCAGCGTTGAAGATAGGACCCATATCCTTACCTATGGCTACACCTTC | CSVEDRTHILTYGYTF
NA | NA | TRBJ1-4 | TRBV5-1 | TGCGCCAGCAGCTTGCAGGCAGGGGATTGGAAAAAACTGTTTTTT | CASSLQAGDWKKLFF
NA | few | TRBJ2-7 | TRBV5-1 | TGCGCCAGCAGCTTGGGACAGCCCGGCTACGAGCAGTACTTC | CASSLGQPGYEQYF
TRBD1 | many | TRBJ2-2 | TRBV7-9 | TGTGCCAGCAGTGAGACAGGGGGCACCGGGGAGCTGTTTTTT | CASSETGGTGELFF
NA | NA | TRBJ1-2 | TRBV6-6 | TGTGCCAGCTCCGACCGTGGATTAACTAACTATGGCTACACCTTC | CASSDRGLTNYGYTF
TRBD2 | few | TRBJ2-5 | TRBV2 | TGTGCCAGCAGGATCGGCGGGGGGGTGGGTGGTGAGACCCAGTACTTC | CASRIGGGVGGETQYF
TRBD2 | NA | TRBJ2-5 | TRBV2 | TGTGCCAGCAGTGAATCCTCGGGGGGGGCAGAGACCCAGTACTTC | CASSESSGGAETQYF
NA | few | TRBJ2-7 | TRBV14 | TGTGCCAGCAGCCAAGATCTTGTGCGGGCCTACGAGCAGTACTTC | CASSQDLVRAYEQYF
NA | many | TRBJ2-7 | TRBV10-3 | TGTGCCATCAGTGAAACGGTGAGCGGCTCCTACGAGCAGTACTTC | CAISETVSGSYEQYF
NA | NA | TRBJ2-7 | TRBV29-1 | NA | CSVGEIGIGGYTFEQYF